These 12 T cell receptor beta chains were sequenced from one sample in a study of OX40 agonist ivuxolimab in advanced cancers. Library preparation employed the immunoSEQ multiplex PCR assay. The immuneACCESS repertoire file appears here via TCRdb, limited to in-frame rearrangements. These files lack a portion of the clones; in checked studies, under half of the deficit traces to unresolved V genes, and the cause of the others is not known. For this sample there are about 70,000 clones; 80% to 90% appear just once. The ten most abundant clones make up about an eighth of the sample. The specimen was CD4+ or CD8+ T cells sorted from blood, collected in a trial of the OX40 agonist ivuxolimab. The origin of the receptors is an adult with an advanced solid tumor such as melanoma, head and neck, liver or kidney cancer.

The chain recombines TRBV7-6 with TRBJ2-2; 8 positions agree with TRBD2. The CDR3 consists of 16 residues. Germline V gives CDR1 SGHVS, CDR2 FNYEAQ. The junction had 6 bases not matched to a gene; V was cut back by 2 bases and J by 4 bases. CDR3 residues: CASSLYGRGGTGELFF. The CDR3 nucleotides are TGTGCCAGCAGCTTATACGGGAGGGGCGGCACCGGGGAGCTGTTTTTT.

J is TRBJ2-7 and V is TRBV6-1; 9 bases fit TRBD1. J lost 1 base, V lost 6 bases, and 4 bases had no gene match. Germline-derived CDR1 and CDR2 are MNHNS and SASEGT. The CDR3 is 14 residues long. DNA of the CDR3: TGTGCCAGCAGATTCGGGACAGGGTCCTACGAGCAGTACTTC. Translated, it gives CASRFGTGSYEQYF.

The chain employs TRBV2 and TRBJ1-6, with D possibly being TRBD1 (5 bases). Trimming left V 6 bases short and J 0 bases short, with 9 bases between. Germline CDR1 SNHLY, CDR2 FYNNEI. CDR3 size: 15 residues. CDR3 bases: TGTGCCAGCAGATTCGACAGCTCCTATAATTCACCCCTCCACTTT. Amino acids: CASRFDSSYNSPLHF.

Only a few counts were recorded for this clone. The same CDR3 arises from other DNA sequences in this sample as well. This chain links TRBV10-3 with TRBJ2-5; D may be TRBD2 (5 bases). Deletions cut 2 bases from V and 5 bases from J, with 18 bases between. The CDR3 totals 16 residues. Germline V gives CDR1 ENHRY, CDR2 SYGVKD. The CDR3 sequence: CAISESEAGGGETQYF. CDR3 bases: TGTGCCATCAGTGAGAGTGAGGCAGGAGGTGGGGAGACCCAGTACTTC.

The chain has TRBV6-5 and TRBJ2-1, with 9 bases identical to TRBD1. The CDR3 loop spans 13 amino acids. Germline trimming cut 6 bases from V and 8 bases from J; bases unmatched to any gene: 5. Looked up from germline, CDR1 is MNHEY and CDR2 is SVGAGI. CDR3 loop: CASRRTGEDEQFF. The CDR3 region has the DNA TGTGCCAGCAGAAGGACAGGGGAGGATGAGCAGTTCTTC.

The chain is built from TRBV5-1 and TRBJ2-3; 7 bases align to TRBD2. Trimming cost V 4 bases and J 2 bases; bases outside gene matches: 4. The CDR3 spans 14 residues. Germline CDR1 reads SGHRS; CDR2 reads YFSETQ. DNA for the CDR3: TGCGCCAGCAGCCCGGGGACTACCACAGATACGCAGTATTTT. It yields the protein CASSPGTTTDTQYF.

The genes are TRBV27 and TRBJ1-3; D perhaps matches TRBD1 (6 bases). The length of the CDR3 is 18 residues. In germline, CDR1 is MNHEY, CDR2 SMNVEV (reference sequence). Trimming shortened V by 2 bases and J by 3 bases, and 20 bases separated the two germline ends. CDR3 residues: CASSLRGGRTTIGNTIYF. The DNA for the CDR3 is TGTGCCAGCAGTTTAAGGGGGGGGCGGACCACGATTGGAAACACCATATATTTT.

The V and J genes are TRBV28 and TRBJ2-3, with 9 bases identical to TRBD2. The CDR3 is 15 amino acids. Per germline, CDR1 MDHEN and CDR2 SYDVKM. V lost 2 bases, J lost 6 bases, and 6 bases stayed unmatched. The CDR3 bases are TGTGCCAGCAGTTTAGCGGGGGGGCCTCTTGATACGCAGTATTTT. Its protein product is CASSLAGGPLDTQYF.

The genes are TRBV7-2 and TRBJ2-7, with TRBD1 as a possible D gene (6 bases). CDR3 length: 14 residues. Per the germline V gene, CDR1 is SGHTA and CDR2 is FQGNSA. The germline V and J ends were trimmed by 7 bases and 1 base, with 14 bases remaining between them. CDR3 bases: TGTGCCAGCACCCCTCAAACAGGGTCCTACGAGCAGTACTTC. This sequence encodes CASTPQTGSYEQYF.

This chain connects TRBV7-2 to TRBJ2-1, with D maybe TRBD2 (6 bases). This CDR3 contains 13 residues. Germline V gene lookup returns CDR1 SGHTA and CDR2 FQGNSA. V was shortened by 2 bases and J by 10 bases, with 12 bases between the two germline ends. CDR3 region: CASSLLGLLEQFF. The CDR3 DNA reads TGTGCCAGCAGCTTATTGGGACTGCTGGAGCAGTTCTTC.

The gene calls are TRBV6-5 and TRBJ1-6, with 7 nucleotides matching TRBD1. The CDR3 consists of 15 residues. V lost 5 bases to trimming and J lost 8 bases; unmatched junction nucleotides: 9. Germline V lookup: CDR1 MNHEY, CDR2 SVGAGI. The CDR3 protein is CASSPYGTVYSPLHF. The CDR3 nucleotides are TGTGCCAGCAGTCCCTACGGGACAGTTTATTCACCCCTCCACTTT.

The chain links TRBV25-1 to TRBJ2-3; tentative D call: TRBD1 (7 bases). CDR1 is MGHDK, CDR2 SYGVNS, per germline. This CDR3 is built from 16 residues. The V end lost 5 bases, the J end lost 0 bases, and 15 bases lay between the germline ends. The CDR3 region has the DNA TGTGCCAGCAGTTCCGACAGGGAGGACAGCACAGATACGCAGTATTTT. Translating it yields CASSSDREDSTDTQYF.